Listed below are T cell receptor beta chains from one sample, sequenced in a study of regulatory T cells in long-lasting Graves disease. Using its own MiXCR run on the multiplex PCR reads, TCRdb lists one record per CDR3 protein. The data contain a few hundred thousand distinct CDR3 sequences, about 25% of them singletons. The specimen comprised peripheral blood mononuclear cells (PBMCs), sampled when the disease was refractory, from a patient treated with antithyroid drugs. Receptor source: a female donor with Graves disease. CDR3s include the opening cysteine and the closing phenylalanine or tryptophan. The D gene is left open where the match is weak. Clone sizes are given selectively: once, few, many, or a class where the clone is expanded.

size,J,V,D,DNA,CDR3
NA,TRBJ2-7,TRBV6-2/TRBV6-3,TRBD1,TGTGCCAGCAGAGGGGGCAACTACGAGCAGTACTTC,CASRGGNYEQYF
many,TRBJ2-2,TRBV28,TRBD2,TGTGCCAGCAGGCCAAGACTAGCGGGTGACACCGGGGAGCTGTTTTTT,CASRPRLAGDTGELFF
NA,TRBJ2-7,TRBV2,NA,TGTGCCAGCCTTCTCTTGGGCGAGCAGTACTTC,CASLLLGEQYF
NA,TRBJ1-6,TRBV9,NA,TGTGCCAGCAGCGTACGTTCGATGGTGTCAGGGAATTCACCCCTCCACTTT,CASSVRSMVSGNSPLHF
NA,TRBJ2-7,TRBV19,TRBD1,TGTGCCAGTAGGAGGAATGACAGGGGGCACTACGAGCAGTACTTC,CASRRNDRGHYEQYF
few,TRBJ2-2,TRBV10-3,NA,TGTGCCATCACGGACGGAAACACCGGGGAGCTGTTTTTT,CAITDGNTGELFF
many,TRBJ2-5,TRBV7-2,NA,TGTGCCAGCAGCCTGAACCGGGGCGGCCAAGAGACCCAGTACTTC,CASSLNRGGQETQYF
NA,TRBJ2-7,TRBV5-1,TRBD1,TGCGCCAGCAGCTTAGGGACAGGGGAGGAGGGTTACGAGCAGTACTTC,CASSLGTGEEGYEQYF
many,TRBJ1-2,TRBV28,NA,TGTGCCAGCAGTTTATCCTTACTAAACAGGTACTATGGCTACACCTTC,CASSLSLLNRYYGYTF
many,TRBJ2-7,TRBV9,NA,TGTGCCAGCAGTCCGGGCGGTTTCTACGAGCAGTACTTC,CASSPGGFYEQYF
many,TRBJ2-2,TRBV29-1,TRBD1,TGCAGCGCCGCAGGGAAGGGGGCTACGATTCCGACCGGGGAGCTGTTTTTT,CSAAGKGATIPTGELFF
few,TRBJ2-5,TRBV4-1,NA,TGCGCCAGCAGCCAGGATATGGGTCTAATGGAGACCCAGTACTTC,CASSQDMGLMETQYF
many,TRBJ2-7,TRBV7-2,NA,TGTGCCAGCAGCCTCCTGGGGCTAGTGGCCTACGAGCAGTACTTC,CASSLLGLVAYEQYF
many,TRBJ2-7,TRBV5-1,TRBD2,TGCGCCAGCAGCACCGGGACTAGCGTTTGGGAGCAGTACTTC,CASSTGTSVWEQYF
few,TRBJ2-5,TRBV3-1,NA,TGTGCCAGCAGCCCCAGATCCGGGACCCAGTACTTC,CASSPRSGTQYF
few,TRBJ1-1,TRBV4-1,NA,TGCGCCAGCAGCCAGATAATTATGAACACTGAAGCTTTCTTT,CASSQIIMNTEAFF
once,TRBJ2-1,TRBV28,TRBD1,TGTGCCAGCAGTTTATACAGGGGTACTAACAATGAGCAGTTCTTC,CASSLYRGTNNEQFF
NA,TRBJ1-6,TRBV29-1,NA,TGCGTTCGGGGGTCAGGTAATTCACCCCTCCACTTT,CVRGSGNSPLHF
few,TRBJ2-7,TRBV5-1,NA,TGCGCCAGCAGCTTGGCCTCGGTGGGGGCCTACGAGCAGTACTTC,CASSLASVGAYEQYF
few,TRBJ2-2,TRBV2,TRBD2,TGTGCCAGCAGGGAGACTAGCGGGAGAGGGACCGGGGAGCTGTTTTTT,CASRETSGRGTGELFF
few,TRBJ2-7,TRBV24-1,NA,TGTGCCACCAGTGGCAGCAGAACTGCCTTCGAGCAGTACTTC,CATSGSRTAFEQYF
many,TRBJ1-1,TRBV28,TRBD1,TGTGCCAGCAGTGAGCGACAGGGGGGGAAGACTGAAGCTTTCTTT,CASSERQGGKTEAFF
many,TRBJ2-7,TRBV2,TRBD2,TGTGCCAGCAGTGAAGGAGCGGGAGGAAGTCTGTCCGAGCAGTACTTC,CASSEGAGGSLSEQYF
NA,TRBJ1-2,TRBV19,NA,TGTGCCAGTAGTATCCCCCCCGGACTCCAAGGGGGACCATATGGCTACACCTTC,CASSIPPGLQGGPYGYTF
NA,TRBJ2-7,TRBV10-3,TRBD2,TGTGCCATCAGGGGGAATAGCGGGAGCTCCTACGAGCAGTACTTC,CAIRGNSGSSYEQYF
NA,TRBJ1-4,TRBV15,NA,TGTGCCACCAGCCGCGCAGCAACTAATGAAAAACTGTTTTTT,CATSRAATNEKLFF
NA,TRBJ2-1,TRBV12-3/TRBV12-4,TRBD2,TGTGCCAGCACCGGACTAGCCTCCTACAATGAGCAGTTCTTC,CASTGLASYNEQFF
few,TRBJ1-4,TRBV7-9,NA,TGTGCCAGCAGCGCGGACGGGATTAATGAAAAACTGTTTTTT,CASSADGINEKLFF
NA,TRBJ2-1,TRBV19,TRBD2,TGTGCCAGTACCCCCGCGGGAGTGCATTTCGGTGAGCAGTTCTTC,CASTPAGVHFGEQFF
many,TRBJ2-5,TRBV28,TRBD1,TGTGCCAGCAGGGGACAGGGTTTCGGCGGGGTAGAGACCCAGTACTTC,CASRGQGFGGVETQYF
NA,TRBJ2-2,TRBV27,TRBD2,TGTGCCAGCAGTCTACGGACTAGGGCGGGGGAGCTGTTTTTT,CASSLRTRAGELFF
many,TRBJ1-1,TRBV10-3,NA,TGTGCCATCAGTGAGGGACGGACCAACACTGAAGCTTTCTTT,CAISEGRTNTEAFF